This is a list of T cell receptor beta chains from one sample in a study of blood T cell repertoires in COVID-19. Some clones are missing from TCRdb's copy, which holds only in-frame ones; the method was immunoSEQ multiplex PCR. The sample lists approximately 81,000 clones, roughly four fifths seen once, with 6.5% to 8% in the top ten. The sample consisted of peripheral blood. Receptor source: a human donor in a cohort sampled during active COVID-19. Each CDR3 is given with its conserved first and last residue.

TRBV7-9 CASSPAGVEAMNTEAFF
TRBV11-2 CASSLKTGSGYEQYF
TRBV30 CAWSRTADRGYQPQHF
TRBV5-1 CASRGQGTGEQYF
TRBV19 CASRPQGQTGDTIYF
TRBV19 CASRTGQGNTEAFF
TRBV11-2 CASSFGQGFTDTQYF
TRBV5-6 CASSLTGSGANVLTF
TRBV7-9 CASPRAAQGSYNEQFF
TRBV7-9 CASGKRQGSDEQYF
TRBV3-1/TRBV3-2 CASSLGLASDTQYF
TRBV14 CASSRPGLEMNEQFF
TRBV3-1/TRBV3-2 CASSQDGRRGEQYF
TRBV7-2 CASSPKGRNGYTF
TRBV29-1 CSALDRGTSYEQYF
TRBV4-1 CASSQGSGAYQETQYF
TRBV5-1 CASMEGTANYGYTF